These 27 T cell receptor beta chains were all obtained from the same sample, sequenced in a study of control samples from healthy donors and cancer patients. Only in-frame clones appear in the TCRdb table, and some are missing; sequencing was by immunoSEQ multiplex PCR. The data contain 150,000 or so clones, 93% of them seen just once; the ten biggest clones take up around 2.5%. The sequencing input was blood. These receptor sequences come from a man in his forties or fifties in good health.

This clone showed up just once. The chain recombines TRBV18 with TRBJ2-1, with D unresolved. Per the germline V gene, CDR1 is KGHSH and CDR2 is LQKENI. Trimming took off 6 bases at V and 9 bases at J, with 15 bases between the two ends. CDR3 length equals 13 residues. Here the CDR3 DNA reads TGTGCCAGCTCCCGCGAGGCCCCCAGTGAGCAGTTCTTC. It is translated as CASSREAPSEQFF.

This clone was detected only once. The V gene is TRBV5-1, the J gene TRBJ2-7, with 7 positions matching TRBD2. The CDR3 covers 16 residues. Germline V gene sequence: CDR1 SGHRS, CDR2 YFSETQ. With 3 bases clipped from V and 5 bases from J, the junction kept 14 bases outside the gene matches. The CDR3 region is CASSSGSAGDYHEQYF. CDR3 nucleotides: TGCGCCAGCAGCTCTGGGAGCGCGGGAGACTACCACGAGCAGTACTTC.

CDR3 coding DNA: TGTGCCAGCGTTGCTGACCTTACCTACGAGCAGTACTTC. This codes for CASVADLTYEQYF. The V and J genes are TRBV2 and TRBJ2-7; D gene ambiguous. Trimming took off 8 bases at V and 2 bases at J, with 13 bases between the two ends. Germline lookup yields CDR1 SNHLY and CDR2 FYNNEI. This CDR3 has 13 amino acids.

In DNA, the CDR3 is TGTGCCAGCAGGTACAGGGCCTCTGGAAACACCATATATTTT. Its translation: CASRYRASGNTIYF. The chain has TRBV28 and TRBJ1-3; D is perhaps TRBD1 (6 bases). V was cut by 6 bases and J by 0 bases, with 9 bases left in between. The length of the CDR3 is 14 residues. The germline V gene has CDR1 MDHEN and CDR2 SYDVKM.

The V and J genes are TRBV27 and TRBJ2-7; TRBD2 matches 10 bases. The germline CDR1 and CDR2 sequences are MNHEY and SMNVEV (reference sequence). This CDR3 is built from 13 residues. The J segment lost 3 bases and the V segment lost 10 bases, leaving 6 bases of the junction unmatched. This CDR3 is CAIRTSGCYEQYF. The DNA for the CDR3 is TGTGCCATCCGGACTAGCGGATGCTACGAGCAGTACTTC.

The CDR3 spells CATSEGTGSYNEQFF. CDR3 coding DNA: TGTGCCACCAGTGAAGGGACAGGGTCCTACAATGAGCAGTTCTTC. The chain carries TRBV24-1 and TRBJ2-1; the match to TRBD1 covers 9 bases. This CDR3 is built from 15 residues. V lost 4 bases to trimming and J lost 1 base; unmatched junction nucleotides: 1. CDR1 is KGHDR and CDR2 is SFDVKD in the germline V gene.

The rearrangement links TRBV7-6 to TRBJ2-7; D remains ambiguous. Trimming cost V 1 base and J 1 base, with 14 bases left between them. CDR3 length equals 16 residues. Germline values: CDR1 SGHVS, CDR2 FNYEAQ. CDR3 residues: CASSLGFQSRSYEQYF. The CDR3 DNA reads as TGTGCCAGCAGCTTAGGGTTCCAATCTAGATCCTACGAGCAGTACTTC. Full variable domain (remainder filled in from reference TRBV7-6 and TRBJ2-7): GAGVSQSPRYKVTKRGQDVALRCDPISGHVSLYWYRQALGQGPEFLTYFNYEAQQDKSGLPNDRFSAERPEGSISTLTIQRTEQRDSAMYRCASSLGFQSRSYEQYFGPGTRLTVT.

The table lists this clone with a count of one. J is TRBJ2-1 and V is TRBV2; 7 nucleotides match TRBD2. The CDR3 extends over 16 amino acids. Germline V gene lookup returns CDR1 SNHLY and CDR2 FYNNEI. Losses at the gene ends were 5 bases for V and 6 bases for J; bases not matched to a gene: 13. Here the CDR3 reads CASSPPGTTFSNEQFF. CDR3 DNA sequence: TGTGCCAGCAGTCCCCCCGGGACTACCTTCTCCAATGAGCAGTTCTTC.

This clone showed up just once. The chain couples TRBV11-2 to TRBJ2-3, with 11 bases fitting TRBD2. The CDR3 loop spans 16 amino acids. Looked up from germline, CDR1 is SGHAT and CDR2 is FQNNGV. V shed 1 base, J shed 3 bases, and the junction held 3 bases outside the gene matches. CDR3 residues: CASSLALAGGTDTQYF. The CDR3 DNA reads TGTGCCAGCAGCTTAGCTTTAGCGGGAGGGACAGATACGCAGTATTTT.

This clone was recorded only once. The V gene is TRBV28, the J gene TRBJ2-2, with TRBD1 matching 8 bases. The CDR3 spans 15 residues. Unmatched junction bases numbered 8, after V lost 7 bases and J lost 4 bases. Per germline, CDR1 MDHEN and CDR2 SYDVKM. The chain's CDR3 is CASITRGRGTGELFF. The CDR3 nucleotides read TGTGCCAGCATTACCAGGGGGCGCGGCACCGGGGAGCTGTTTTTT.

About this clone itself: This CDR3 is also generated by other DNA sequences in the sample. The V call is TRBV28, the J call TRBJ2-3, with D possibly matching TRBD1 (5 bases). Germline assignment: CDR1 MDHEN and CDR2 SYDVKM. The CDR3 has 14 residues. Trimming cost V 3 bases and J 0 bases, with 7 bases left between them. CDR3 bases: TGTGCCAGCAGTTTGTCAGGGAGCACAGATACGCAGTATTTT. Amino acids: CASSLSGSTDTQYF.

This CDR3 reads CASSPERMNTEAFF. CDR3 sequence (DNA): TGTGCCAGCAGCCCCGAGAGGATGAACACTGAAGCTTTCTTT. The chain has TRBV11-2 and TRBJ1-1; D is undetermined. Per the germline V gene, CDR1 is SGHAT and CDR2 is FQNNGV. The V gene lost 5 bases and the J gene lost 0 bases, with 10 bases spanning the gap. CDR3 length equals 14 residues. The full variable domain, in which reference TRBV11-2 and TRBJ1-1 provide the parts outside the CDR3, is EAGVAQSPRYKIIEKRQSVAFWCNPISGHATLYWYQQILGQGPKLLIQFQNNGVVDDSQLPKDRFSAERLKGVDSTLKIQPAKLEDSAVYLCASSPERMNTEAFFGQGTRLTVV.

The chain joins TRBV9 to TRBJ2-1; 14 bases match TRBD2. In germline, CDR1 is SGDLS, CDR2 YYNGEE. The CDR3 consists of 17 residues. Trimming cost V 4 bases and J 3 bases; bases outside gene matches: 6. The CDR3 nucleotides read TGTGCCAGCAGCTCAACAGGGACTAGCGGGAGCTACAATGAGCAGTTCTTC. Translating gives CASSSTGTSGSYNEQFF.

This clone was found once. The CDR3 protein is CASSPVLAGVSYNEQFF. The CDR3 DNA sequence: TGTGCCAGCTCACCGGTACTAGCGGGAGTCTCCTACAATGAGCAGTTCTTC. The chain employs TRBV18 and TRBJ2-1; TRBD2 agrees at 11 bases. Germline CDR1 is KGHSH and CDR2 is LQKENI. V was clipped by 3 bases and J by 0 bases; unmatched bases: 4. The CDR3 is 17 residues long.

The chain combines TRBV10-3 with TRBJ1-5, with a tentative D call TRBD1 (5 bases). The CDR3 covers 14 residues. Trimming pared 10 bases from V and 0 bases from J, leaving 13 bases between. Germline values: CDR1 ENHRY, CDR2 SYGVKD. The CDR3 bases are TGTGCCACCCAGGTGGGGGGTAGCAATCAGCCCCAGCATTTT. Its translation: CATQVGGSNQPQHF.

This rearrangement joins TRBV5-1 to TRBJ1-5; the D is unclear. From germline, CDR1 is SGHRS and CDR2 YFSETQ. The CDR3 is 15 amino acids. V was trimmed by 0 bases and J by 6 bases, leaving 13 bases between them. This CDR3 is CASSLGPAAGQPQHF. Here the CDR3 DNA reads TGCGCCAGCAGCTTGGGTCCGGCCGCGGGTCAGCCCCAGCATTTT.

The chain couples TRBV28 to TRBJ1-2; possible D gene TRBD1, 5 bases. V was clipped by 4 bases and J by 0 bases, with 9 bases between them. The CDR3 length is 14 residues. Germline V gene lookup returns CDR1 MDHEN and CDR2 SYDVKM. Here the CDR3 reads CASSSGGSNYGYTF. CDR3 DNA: TGTGCCAGCAGTTCCGGGGGGTCTAACTATGGCTACACCTTC.

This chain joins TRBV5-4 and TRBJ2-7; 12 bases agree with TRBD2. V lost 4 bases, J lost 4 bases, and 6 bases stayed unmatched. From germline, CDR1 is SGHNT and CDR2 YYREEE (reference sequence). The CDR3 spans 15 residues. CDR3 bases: TGTGCCAGCAGCGAGAAGACTAGCGGGAGTTACGAGCAGTACTTC. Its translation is CASSEKTSGSYEQYF. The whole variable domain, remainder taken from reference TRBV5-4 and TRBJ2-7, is ETGVTQSPTHLIKTRGQQVTLRCSSQSGHNTVSWYQQALGQGPQFIFQYYREEENGRGNFPPRFSGLQFPNYSSELNVNALELDDSALYLCASSEKTSGSYEQYFGPGTRLTVT.

In DNA form, the CDR3 reads TGTGCCAGCAGCCAAGAAGGGCGGGGTGAAGCTTTCTTT. Protein product: CASSQEGRGEAFF. This chain uses TRBV3-1 (or the pseudogene TRBV3-2) with TRBJ1-1; D gene unclear. The V gene lost 0 bases and the J gene lost 7 bases, with 9 bases spanning the gap. This CDR3 region has 13 residues. CDR1 is LGHDT and CDR2 is YNNKEL in the germline V gene (reference sequence).

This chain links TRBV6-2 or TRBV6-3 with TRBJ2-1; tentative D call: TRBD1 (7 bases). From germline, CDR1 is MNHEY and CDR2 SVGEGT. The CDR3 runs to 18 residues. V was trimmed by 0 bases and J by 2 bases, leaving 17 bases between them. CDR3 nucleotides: TGTGCCAGCAGTTACTCGAGGAGGGGGCCGCGTCCCTACAATGAGCAGTTCTTC. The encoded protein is CASSYSRRGPRPYNEQFF.

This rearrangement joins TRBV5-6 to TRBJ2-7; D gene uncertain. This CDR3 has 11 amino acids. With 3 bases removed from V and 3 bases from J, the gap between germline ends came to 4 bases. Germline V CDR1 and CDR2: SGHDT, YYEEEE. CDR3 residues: CASSYDYEQYF. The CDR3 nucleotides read TGTGCCAGCAGCTATGACTACGAGCAGTACTTC.

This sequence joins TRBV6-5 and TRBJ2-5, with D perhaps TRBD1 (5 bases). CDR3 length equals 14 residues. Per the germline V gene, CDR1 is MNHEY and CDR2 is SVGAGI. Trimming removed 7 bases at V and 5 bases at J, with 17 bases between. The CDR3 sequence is CASTKEPGWETQYF. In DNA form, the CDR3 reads TGTGCCAGCACCAAAGAGCCAGGGTGGGAGACCCAGTACTTC.

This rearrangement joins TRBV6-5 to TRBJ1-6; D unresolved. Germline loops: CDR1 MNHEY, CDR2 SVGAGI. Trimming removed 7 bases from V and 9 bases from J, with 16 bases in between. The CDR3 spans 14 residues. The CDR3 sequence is CASKLYKEGSPLHF. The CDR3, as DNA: TGTGCCAGCAAGTTATATAAGGAGGGTTCACCCCTCCACTTT.

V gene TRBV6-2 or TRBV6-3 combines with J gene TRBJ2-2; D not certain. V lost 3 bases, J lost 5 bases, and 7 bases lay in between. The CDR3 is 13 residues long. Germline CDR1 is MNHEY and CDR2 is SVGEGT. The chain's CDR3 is CASSYRDTGELFF. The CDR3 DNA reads TGTGCCAGCAGTTATAGGGATACCGGGGAGCTGTTTTTT.

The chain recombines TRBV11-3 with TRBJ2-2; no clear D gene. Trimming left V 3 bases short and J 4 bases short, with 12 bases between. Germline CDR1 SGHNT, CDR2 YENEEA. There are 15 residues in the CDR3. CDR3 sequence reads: CASSLGGRSTGELFF. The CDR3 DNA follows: TGTGCCAGCAGCTTGGGCGGCCGGAGCACCGGGGAGCTGTTTTTT.

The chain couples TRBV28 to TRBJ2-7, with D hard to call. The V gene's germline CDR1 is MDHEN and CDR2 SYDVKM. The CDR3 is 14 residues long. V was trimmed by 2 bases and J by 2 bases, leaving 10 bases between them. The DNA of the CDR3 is TGTGCCAGCAGTTTAGGCGTAGCCCCCTACGAGCAGTACTTC. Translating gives CASSLGVAPYEQYF.

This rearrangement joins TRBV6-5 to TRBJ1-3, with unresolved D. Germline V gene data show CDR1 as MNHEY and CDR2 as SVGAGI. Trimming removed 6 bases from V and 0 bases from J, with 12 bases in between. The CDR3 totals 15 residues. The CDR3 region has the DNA TGTGCCAGCAGCCCCGACACCTTCTCTGGAAACACCATATATTTT. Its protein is CASSPDTFSGNTIYF.